These 14 T cell receptor beta chains were sequenced from one sample in a study of T cell repertoires in cytomegalovirus infection. A single record per CDR3 protein comes from TCRdb applying MiXCR to the reads. The profile shows around 900,000 distinct CDR3 sequences, around 29% of them singletons. No antigen has been identified for these receptors. Sequencing used cultured CD8+ T cells from PBMCs, obtained from culture after CMV antigen stimulation. The receptors were sampled from a human donor in good health (CMV status not recorded). Some clones in this sample may be carry-over from other donors' samples.

The rearrangement uses TRBV9 and TRBJ1-5; D is unclear. V was trimmed by 1 base and J by 4 bases, leaving 9 bases between them. CDR3 length equals 14 residues. Germline assignment: CDR1 SGDLS and CDR2 YYNGEE. CDR3 loop: CASSVWQDNQPQHF. The CDR3 nucleotides are TGTGCCAGCAGCGTATGGCAGGATAATCAGCCCCAGCATTTT.

The V gene is TRBV5-6, the J gene TRBJ1-2, with a possible D match to TRBD1 (5 bases). The CDR3 extends over 14 amino acids. Germline V lookup: CDR1 SGHDT, CDR2 YYEEEE. The V gene lost 8 bases and the J gene lost 4 bases, with 18 bases spanning the gap. The CDR3 loop is CASQLGTDFYGYTF. The CDR3 DNA is TGTGCCAGTCAACTAGGGACGGACTTCTATGGCTACACCTTC.

The CDR3 DNA is TGTGCCAGCAGTTCTCAGGAAGCCAAAAACATTCAGTACTTC. Translated, it gives CASSSQEAKNIQYF. This rearrangement joins TRBV12-3 or TRBV12-4 to TRBJ2-4; the D is unclear. This CDR3 region has 14 residues. V was shortened by 4 bases and J by 0 bases, with 7 bases between the two germline ends.

Points on this clonotype: One base away lies a much larger clone, so this may be a sequencing read error. This chain connects TRBV7-9 to TRBJ1-1; 7 bases agree with TRBD1. The CDR3 runs 16 residues. Germline V gene data show CDR1 as SEHNR and CDR2 as FQNEAQ (reference sequence). Here the CDR3 reads CTSSPSTGAMNTEAFF. The CDR3 DNA reads TGTACCAGCAGCCCAAGTACAGGGGCCATGAACACTGAAGCTTTCTTT.

This clonotype was found a few times. The chain joins TRBV5-6 to TRBJ2-7, with TRBD2 matching over 8 bases. With V trimmed by 3 bases and J by 3 bases, 11 bases remained unmatched. Germline CDR1 and CDR2: SGHDT and YYEEEE. The CDR3 contains 16 residues. The CDR3 coding sequence is TGTGCCAGCAGCTCCTTCTCAGGTGCGGGAGGCTACGAGCAGTACGTC. This encodes CASSSFSGAGGYEQYV.

The rearrangement links TRBV5-5 to TRBJ1-2; maybe TRBD1 (6 bases). V lost 0 bases and J lost 6, with 21 bases in between. The CDR3 is 17 amino acids. Germline V gene lookup returns CDR1 SGHKS and CDR2 YYEKEE (reference sequence). The CDR3, as DNA: TGTGCCAGCAGCTTGGGCGCGATGGAGGGGCCAGGGGATGGCTACACCTTC. It specifies CASSLGAMEGPGDGYTF.

The table lists this clonotype with a few counts. The chain uses TRBV9 and TRBJ1-3; maybe TRBD1 (6 bases). The germline V and J ends were trimmed by 1 base and 0 bases, with 14 bases remaining between them. CDR1 and CDR2 (germline): SGDLS, YYNGEE. CDR3 length: 17 amino acids. Here the CDR3 reads CASSVPTGGPSGNTIYF. The CDR3 DNA reads as TGTGCCAGCAGCGTACCGACAGGAGGCCCCTCTGGAAACACCATATATTTT.

This chain links TRBV6-6 with TRBJ1-2, with D hard to call. The CDR3 sequence is 13 residues long. CDR1 is MNHNY and CDR2 is SVGAGI in the germline V gene (reference sequence). With 8 bases removed from V and 8 bases from J, the gap between germline ends came to 18 bases. Here the CDR3 reads CASAPGRKQGYTF. In DNA form, the CDR3 reads TGTGCCAGCGCCCCCGGTCGAAAACAGGGCTACACCTTC.

The J gene is TRBJ1-5, the V gene TRBV19; possible D gene TRBD1, 5 bases. V was trimmed by 7 bases and J by 2 bases, leaving 9 bases between them. Germline V lookup: CDR1 LNHDA, CDR2 SQIVND (reference sequence). The CDR3 covers 13 residues. The CDR3 reads CASTGMGNQPQHF. In nucleotides, the CDR3 is TGTGCCAGTACAGGGATGGGCAATCAGCCCCAGCATTTT. Full variable domain (outside the CDR3, taken from reference TRBV19 and TRBJ1-5): DGGITQSPKYLFRKEGQNVTLSCEQNLNHDAMYWYRQDPGQGLRLIYYSQIVNDFQKGDIAEGYSVSREKKESFPLTVTSAQKNPTAFYLCASTGMGNQPQHFGDGTRLSIL.

CDR3 amino acids: CSVERRGQGGTGELFF. The CDR3 DNA is TGCAGCGTTGAAAGGAGGGGCCAAGGGGGCACCGGGGAGCTGTTTTTT. The chain recombines TRBV29-1 with TRBJ2-2; D is possibly TRBD1 or TRBD2 (6 bases each). The CDR3 is made up of 16 amino acids. Trimming pared 2 bases from V and 4 bases from J, leaving 17 bases between. The germline gives CDR1 SQVTM, CDR2 ANQGSEA.

The CDR3 bases are TGTGCCATCCTGGGGGGATTTGAAGCTTTCTTT. Translation: CAILGGFEAFF. J is TRBJ1-1 and V is TRBV2, with D perhaps TRBD1 (5 bases). The germline CDR1 and CDR2 sequences are SNHLY and FYNNEI. With 10 bases removed from V and 7 bases from J, the gap between germline ends came to 13 bases. CDR3 length: 11 amino acids. The whole variable domain, filled in from reference TRBV2 and TRBJ1-1, reads EPEVTQTPSHQVTQMGQEVILRCVPISNHLYFYWYRQILGQKVEFLVSFYNNEISEKSEIFDDQFSVERPDGSNFTLKIRSTKLEDSAMYFCAILGGFEAFFGQGTRLTVV.

The chain links TRBV7-9 to TRBJ2-1; D may correspond to TRBD1 or TRBD2 (6 bases each). With 1 base removed from V and 9 bases from J, the gap between germline ends came to 13 bases. Germline CDR1 and CDR2: SEHNR and FQNEAQ (reference sequence). This CDR3 is built from 14 residues. CDR3 region: CASSLGGAKREQFF. CDR3 coding DNA: TGTGCCAGCAGCTTAGGGGGGGCGAAACGTGAGCAGTTCTTC.

The CDR3 is CSVPGTGSTDTQYF. As DNA, the CDR3 is TGCAGCGTTCCCGGGACAGGAAGCACAGATACGCAGTATTTT. The chain carries TRBV29-1 and TRBJ2-3, with 8 bases fitting TRBD1. Germline CDR1 SQVTM, CDR2 ANQGSEA. The V gene end was trimmed by 5 bases and the J gene end by 0 bases; junction bases not matched to a gene: 4. The CDR3 loop spans 14 amino acids.

The V call is TRBV27, the J call TRBJ1-1; D is perhaps TRBD1 (6 bases). The CDR3 runs to 13 residues. Germline CDR1 and CDR2: MNHEY and SMNVEV (reference sequence). Trimming cost V 7 bases and J 5 bases, with 14 bases left between them. As DNA, the CDR3 is TGTGCCAGCACGATACTAGGGGGGACTGAAGCTTTCTTT. Translating it yields CASTILGGTEAFF.